These 20 T cell receptor beta chains came from one sample sequenced in a study of OX40 agonist ivuxolimab in advanced cancers. TCRdb's table, derived via immunoSEQ multiplex PCR, lists solely in-frame clones and lacks some. The sample shows roughly 90,000 clones, approximately 89% of them seen only once. This sample comprised CD4+ or CD8+ T cells sorted from blood, obtained in a trial of the OX40 agonist ivuxolimab. Source of these receptors: an adult with an advanced solid tumor such as melanoma, head and neck, liver or kidney cancer.

The chain is built from TRBV4-2 and TRBJ1-4; 7 nucleotides line up with TRBD1. This CDR3 has 18 amino acids. Germline V gives CDR1 LGHNA, CDR2 YNFKEQ. After removal of 1 base from V and 3 bases from J, the junction contained 11 bases not matched to a gene. This CDR3 is CASSQVRGKSVSNEKLFF. The CDR3 nucleotides read TGTGCCAGCAGCCAAGTCAGGGGGAAATCTGTTTCTAATGAAAAACTGTTTTTT.

This chain connects TRBV7-3 to TRBJ1-2, with D unresolved. Trimming took 4 bases from V and 8 from J, leaving 20 bases between them. The CDR3 extends over 15 amino acids. Looked up from germline, CDR1 is SGHTA and CDR2 is FQGTGA. The CDR3 DNA follows: TGTGCCAGCAGCTCAGCGGGGATTGGGCTTGGCGGCTACACCTTC. Amino acid sequence: CASSSAGIGLGGYTF.

The chain couples TRBV5-1 to TRBJ1-1, with D uncertain. Germline V CDR1 and CDR2: SGHRS, YFSETQ. This CDR3 is built from 12 residues. V lost 4 bases and J lost 1, with 5 bases in between. This CDR3 is CASSRGNTEAFF. The CDR3 coding sequence is TGCGCCAGCAGCCGCGGGAACACTGAAGCTTTCTTT.

The rearrangement uses TRBV4-1 and TRBJ2-5; TRBD2 matches 7 bases. The CDR3 is 14 residues long. V dropped 5 bases and J dropped 5; count of bases not matched to a gene: 8. Germline CDR1 is MGHRA and CDR2 is YSYEKL. DNA of the CDR3: TGCGCCAGCAGCAGGGAGGGCCAGTGGGAGACCCAGTACTTC. Amino acids: CASSREGQWETQYF.

The rearrangement links TRBV11-2 to TRBJ2-5; D ambiguous. There are 15 residues in the CDR3. Germline CDR1 is SGHAT and CDR2 is FQNNGV. The V end was cut by 1 base, the J end by 0 bases, with 9 bases between. CDR3 sequence (DNA): TGTGCCAGCAGCTTAGCACACATGAACCAAGAGACCCAGTACTTC. This codes for CASSLAHMNQETQYF.

This rearrangement joins TRBV18 to TRBJ1-3; no firm D call. Trimming stripped 2 bases from V and 2 bases from J, with 10 bases between. The CDR3 spans 15 residues. Germline values: CDR1 KGHSH, CDR2 LQKENI. Here the CDR3 DNA reads TGTGCCAGCTCACCATCCATGGGAACTGGAAACACCATATATTTT. Its translation: CASSPSMGTGNTIYF.

This clone has only a few counts. The V call is TRBV11-2, the J call TRBJ1-6; TRBD1 is a possible D gene (5 bases). Germline assignment: CDR1 SGHAT and CDR2 FQNNGV. There are 17 residues in the CDR3. V lost 0 bases to trimming and J lost 0 bases, with 9 bases between them. The DNA of the CDR3 is TGTGCCAGCAGCTTAGATCGGCAGGGCTCCTATAATTCACCCCTCCACTTT. It yields the protein CASSLDRQGSYNSPLHF.

The chain employs TRBV5-1 and TRBJ2-7, with D possibly matching TRBD1 (6 bases). The germline V gene has CDR1 SGHRS and CDR2 YFSETQ. The CDR3 contains 14 residues. V was shortened by 4 bases and J by 7 bases, with 18 bases between the two germline ends. Here the CDR3 DNA reads TGCGCCAGCAGCAGCGGACCTACCGGGACAGAGCAGTACGTC. It yields the protein CASSSGPTGTEQYV.

The chain recombines TRBV11-2 with TRBJ2-7; D not certain. V was cut by 2 bases and J by 5 bases, with 19 bases left in between. The CDR3 runs to 16 residues. Germline-derived CDR1 and CDR2 are SGHAT and FQNNGV. CDR3 sequence: CASSLRELPMSDEQYF. Written as DNA, the CDR3 is TGTGCCAGCAGCTTAAGGGAATTACCAATGTCAGACGAGCAGTACTTC.

The rearrangement uses TRBV9 and TRBJ2-1, with 7 bases matching TRBD2. V lost 2 bases and J lost 1; bases outside the gene matches: 6. The V gene's germline CDR1 is SGDLS and CDR2 YYNGEE. The CDR3 contains 16 residues. The CDR3 DNA sequence: TGTGCCAGCAGCGTCTGGGGGGGGAGTTCCTACAATGAGCAGTTCTTC. As protein: CASSVWGGSSYNEQFF. Full variable domain (remainder filled in from reference TRBV9 and TRBJ2-1): DSGVTQTPKHLITATGQRVTLRCSPRSGDLSVYWYQQSLDQGLQFLIQYYNGEERAKGNILERFSAQQFPDLHSELNLSSLELGDSALYFCASSVWGGSSYNEQFFGPGTRLTVL.

A single count supports this clone. The chain has TRBV4-3 and TRBJ2-2; TRBD1 is a possible D gene (5 bases). The V and J ends lost 5 bases and 4 bases respectively, with 11 bases between them. The CDR3 sequence is 14 residues long. CDR1 and CDR2 (germline): LGHNA, YSLEER. CDR3 protein: CASSKGHSTGELFF. The CDR3 DNA is TGCGCCAGCAGCAAAGGACACTCCACCGGGGAGCTGTTTTTT.

V and J are TRBV11-1 and TRBJ2-7; a weak D match, TRBD1 (6 bases). Germline V lookup: CDR1 SGHAT, CDR2 FQDESV (reference sequence). The CDR3 runs 14 residues. Trimming pared 4 bases from V and 2 bases from J, leaving 12 bases between. CDR3 amino acids: CASSSYRAAYEQYF. The CDR3, as DNA: TGTGCCAGCAGCTCCTACAGGGCCGCCTACGAGCAGTACTTC.

V usage is TRBV28 and J usage is TRBJ1-2, with D possibly TRBD1 on 6 matching bases. The ends were cut back, 7 bases at V and 0 bases at J, with 15 bases in the middle. Germline values: CDR1 MDHEN, CDR2 SYDVKM. This CDR3 has 15 amino acids. The CDR3 region is CASTTGQRANYGYTF. CDR3 coding DNA: TGTGCCAGCACTACCGGACAGCGGGCTAACTATGGCTACACCTTC.

The chain couples TRBV15 to TRBJ2-2; TRBD1 agrees at 8 bases. The CDR3 has 16 residues. Germline-derived CDR1 and CDR2 are LNHNV and YYDKDF (reference sequence). The V gene end was trimmed by 0 bases and the J gene end by 4 bases; junction bases not matched to a gene: 4. Here the CDR3 reads CATSRDQGAGTGELFF. The DNA for the CDR3 is TGTGCCACCAGCAGAGATCAGGGGGCGGGCACCGGGGAGCTGTTTTTT.

CDR3 DNA: TGTGCCAGTAGTGTCGACAGGGGTTCGGCCGGGGAGCTGTTTTTT. Its translation: CASSVDRGSAGELFF. The chain combines TRBV19 with TRBJ2-2, with 8 bases that match TRBD1. Germline V CDR1 and CDR2: LNHDA, SQIVND (reference sequence). The CDR3 totals 15 residues. Losses at the gene ends were 5 bases for V and 6 bases for J; bases not matched to a gene: 8.

This sequence joins TRBV6-5 and TRBJ1-2; TRBD1 might be the D (5 bases). Germline CDR1 and CDR2: MNHEY and SVGAGI. Trimming left V 0 bases short and J 2 bases short, with 13 bases between. The CDR3 runs to 16 residues. As DNA, the CDR3 is TGTGCCAGCAGTTACTCGAAGGGACTGTTAAACTATGGCTACACCTTC. Its protein product is CASSYSKGLLNYGYTF.

J is TRBJ2-1 and V is TRBV2; 15 nucleotides agree with TRBD2. Germline lookup yields CDR1 SNHLY and CDR2 FYNNEI. The CDR3 runs to 16 residues. J lost 10 bases, V lost 6 bases, and 10 bases had no gene match. CDR3 residues: CASRTGLAGGGGEQFF. The CDR3 DNA is TGTGCCAGCAGAACGGGACTAGCGGGAGGAGGGGGGGAGCAGTTCTTC.

The table lists this clone with a count of one. The chain recombines TRBV7-6 with TRBJ2-1; TRBD2 is a possible D gene (5 bases). The germline V gene has CDR1 SGHVS and CDR2 FNYEAQ. Trimming took off 1 base at V and 0 bases at J, with 10 bases between the two ends. The CDR3 runs 16 residues. CDR3 sequence: CASSLGTGSSYNEQFF. In DNA, the CDR3 is TGTGCCAGCAGCTTAGGGACGGGAAGCTCCTACAATGAGCAGTTCTTC.

This clone showed up just once. The gene calls are TRBV9 and TRBJ2-3; D call uncertain. CDR3 length: 13 amino acids. Looked up from germline, CDR1 is SGDLS and CDR2 is YYNGEE. Trimming left V 1 base short and J 10 bases short, with 13 bases between. This CDR3 is CASSVSAVQAQYF. DNA for the CDR3: TGTGCCAGCAGCGTATCAGCAGTTCAGGCGCAGTATTTT.

A note on this clone: The DNA is left out, because the CDR3 cannot be placed on it with certainty; the CDR3 is given as TCRdb lists it. The rearrangement joins TRBV12-2 to TRBJ2-7; the table's D call TRBD1 went unverified against the DNA. TRBV12-2 is a listed pseudogene. Counting both end residues, the CDR3 totals 19 amino acids. CDR3 loop: CASRPLIIPWGTGSYEQYV.